The sequence of this TCR beta chain was determined in a study of T-cell reconstitution after alpha-beta-depleted transplantation in children. Study-wide findings and caveats: T-cell numbers and diversity one year post-transplant derived largely from freshly generated T cells. Recipient T cells and thymic progenitors that survived were the source of the high TCRbeta diversity seen at day 60 in some patients. The origin of alpha-beta T cells about two months after transplant was reportedly several hundred expanded graft clones.

Construction of the TCRbeta library involved unique molecular identifiers. TCRdb reprocessed the PCR reads via MiXCR and lists one record per CDR3 protein. The sample lists about 110,000 distinct CDR3 sequences, 6.4% occurring once. CDR1 and CDR2 (germline): SGHAT, FQNNGV. The CDR3 is made up of 14 amino acids. Trimming pared 3 bases from V and 2 bases from J, leaving 11 bases between. This clonotype was seen a few times. No antigen is known for it. Sequencing was performed on PBMCs, mostly from graft donor cells, taken 360 days after TCRalphabeta/CD19-depleted stem cell transplant. The rearrangement joins TRBV11-2 to TRBJ2-7; no firm D call. This receptor was identified in a male patient between 2 and 9 years old who had a stem cell transplant for acute lymphoblastic leukemia, so the T cells may come from the graft donor. The CDR3, as DNA: TGTGCCAGCAGCTTTATATCTAGTACCTACGAGCAGTACTTC. It is translated as CASSFISSTYEQYF.